The clone carrying this TCR beta chain was counted a single time. This record comes from a study of T cell responses to AZD1222 COVID-19 vaccine. CDR1 SGHRS and CDR2 YFSETQ come from the germline V gene. This CDR3 contains 14 residues. Trimming stripped 4 bases from V and 6 bases from J, with 13 bases between. Sequenced by immunoSEQ multiplex PCR; TCRdb stores in-frame clones only, minus some. The sample includes around 140,000 clones, over 85% of them seen just once. Doses given second, at about 4 or about 12 weeks, were pooled. The V gene is TRBV5-1, the J gene TRBJ1-4; D possibly corresponds to TRBD1 (6 bases). This specimen consisted of peripheral blood, obtained 28 days after the second AZD1222 dose. This clonotype originated in an adult who received the AZD1222 COVID-19 vaccine. Here the CDR3 reads CASSRQRGDEKLFF. The DNA for the CDR3 is TGCGCCAGCAGCCGTCAGAGGGGGGATGAAAAACTGTTTTTT.